These 13 T cell receptor beta chains were sequenced from one sample in a study of human T cells and chemical hapten exposure. TCRdb called the RACE reads again in MiXCR, with one record for every CDR3 protein. The sample carries about 84,000 distinct CDR3 sequences, roughly 10% recorded once. The time point was: patch test 2, 6 weeks after DPC sensitization. Sample treatment: therapeutic diphenylcyclopropenone sensitization with weekly scalp DPC. Source: whole blood, taken in connection with sensitization to the hapten diphenylcyclopropenone (DPC). The source of these receptors is a woman aged 25 to 39 with alopecia areata. Some clones in this sample may be carry-over from other donors' samples.

The CDR3 nucleotides are TGTGCCAGCAGCCAAGTTGGACAGGGAGGCACAGATACGCAGTATTTT. It is translated as CASSQVGQGGTDTQYF. The genes are TRBV4-2 and TRBJ2-3; 8 nucleotides match TRBD1. V shed 1 base and J 1 base; nucleotides not matched to a gene: 4. The CDR3 runs to 16 residues. From germline, CDR1 is LGHNA and CDR2 YNFKEQ.

This clonotype was counted between two and nine times. The J gene is TRBJ2-7, the V gene TRBV11-1; D gene unclear. The ends were cut back, 5 bases at V and 0 bases at J, with 5 bases in the middle. The CDR3 sequence is 12 residues long. Germline loops: CDR1 SGHAT, CDR2 FQDESV (reference sequence). CDR3 coding DNA: TGTGCCAGCAGCCGACTCTCCTACGAGCAGTACTTC. Its protein product is CASSRLSYEQYF.

The sample holds many counts of this clonotype. The J gene is TRBJ2-5, the V gene TRBV6-5, with D unclear. The CDR3 is 20 amino acids. Trimming shortened V by 2 bases and J by 1 base, and 26 bases separated the two germline ends. Looked up from germline, CDR1 is MNHEY and CDR2 is SVGAGI. CDR3 amino acids: CASSYARLDRNMTLQETQYF. The CDR3, as DNA: TGTGCCAGCAGTTACGCCCGTTTAGACCGAAACATGACACTCCAAGAGACCCAGTACTTC.

The chain employs TRBV20-1 and TRBJ2-1; 9 positions match TRBD2. CDR1 and CDR2 (germline): DFQATT, SNEGSKA (reference sequence). There are 16 residues in the CDR3. With 0 bases clipped from V and 8 bases from J, the junction kept 11 bases outside the gene matches. The CDR3 spells CSAREFGGGRAYEQFF. The CDR3 DNA reads as TGCAGTGCTAGAGAATTTGGGGGCGGGAGGGCCTATGAGCAGTTCTTC.

This clonotype was picked up many times. The J gene is TRBJ1-4, the V gene TRBV19; no definite D call. The CDR3 extends over 14 amino acids. CDR1 and CDR2 (germline): LNHDA, SQIVND (reference sequence). V was cut by 8 bases and J by 3 bases, with 13 bases left in between. CDR3: CASGTLRANEKLFF. The CDR3 DNA sequence: TGTGCCAGTGGAACATTGAGAGCTAATGAAAAACTGTTTTTT.

The rearrangement uses TRBV20-1 and TRBJ1-2; D remains ambiguous. Germline CDR1 and CDR2: DFQATT and SNEGSKA (reference sequence). The CDR3 sequence is 12 residues long. The germline V and J ends were trimmed by 3 bases and 2 bases, with 7 bases remaining between them. CDR3 residues: CSASLSNYGYTF. The CDR3 coding sequence is TGCAGTGCTAGCCTCTCGAACTATGGCTACACCTTC.

This chain uses TRBV5-8 with TRBJ2-6; D may be TRBD1 or TRBD2 (6 bases each). This CDR3 is built from 16 residues. Germline CDR1 is SGHTS and CDR2 is YDEGEE. The V end was cut by 4 bases, the J end by 0 bases, with 11 bases between. This chain's CDR3 is CASSGGTPSGANVLTF. The CDR3 coding sequence is TGTGCCAGCAGCGGAGGGACACCCTCTGGGGCCAACGTCCTGACTTTC.

V and J are TRBV3-1 and TRBJ2-1; 7 nucleotides line up with TRBD2. The V segment lost 4 bases and the J segment 4 bases; nucleotides outside the gene matches: 10. Germline V gives CDR1 LGHDT, CDR2 YNNKEL (reference sequence). CDR3 length equals 16 residues. The CDR3 coding sequence is TGTGCCAGCAGCCGGGCGGTCGGGGGGAAATACAATGAGCAGTTCTTC. It codes for CASSRAVGGKYNEQFF.

This clonotype has only a few counts. This chain connects TRBV6-6 to TRBJ2-3, with TRBD2 identical over 8 bases. V was pared by 5 bases and J by 0 bases, with 13 bases of the junction left unmatched. This CDR3 region has 18 residues. Germline values: CDR1 MNHNY, CDR2 SVGAGI (reference sequence). CDR3 region: CASSPRTSGVASTDTQYF. DNA of the CDR3: TGTGCCAGCAGTCCCAGAACTAGCGGAGTCGCTAGCACAGATACGCAGTATTTT.

This clonotype was detected a few times. The genes are TRBV28 and TRBJ1-2, with a possible D match to TRBD1 (5 bases). The germline V and J ends were trimmed by 2 bases and 7 bases, with 14 bases remaining between them. The CDR3 contains 14 residues. Germline V gives CDR1 MDHEN, CDR2 SYDVKM. The CDR3 sequence: CASSLAGPLVGYTF. CDR3 sequence (DNA): TGTGCCAGCAGTTTAGCAGGGCCCCTAGTTGGCTACACCTTC.

This clonotype was found many times. The rearrangement joins TRBV5-6 to TRBJ1-2; 8 nucleotides line up with TRBD1. J lost 8 bases, V lost 4 bases, and 10 bases had no gene match. The CDR3 spans 14 residues. CDR1 and CDR2 (germline): SGHDT, YYEEEE. CDR3 coding DNA: TGTGCCAGCAGCAGAGGACAGGGTGAGGAAGGCTACACCTTC. It codes for CASSRGQGEEGYTF.

This clonotype was seen many times. V usage is TRBV6-2 or TRBV6-3 and J usage is TRBJ1-1; perhaps TRBD1 as D (6 bases). The CDR3 covers 14 residues. Germline V lookup: CDR1 MNHEY, CDR2 SVGEGT. Trimming pared 6 bases from V and 0 bases from J, leaving 11 bases between. DNA of the CDR3: TGTGCCAGCAGCTGGGACACCATGAACACTGAAGCTTTCTTT. As protein: CASSWDTMNTEAFF.

This clonotype has more than one count but fewer than ten. The chain joins TRBV20-1 to TRBJ2-5, with D maybe TRBD1 (6 bases). The CDR3 spans 14 residues. CDR1 and CDR2 from the germline V gene are DFQATT and SNEGSKA (reference sequence). V lost 6 bases and J 0 bases, leaving 14 bases between the germline ends. The DNA for the CDR3 is TGCAGTGCGACTACCGGACAGAACCAAGAGACCCAGTACTTC. It is translated as CSATTGQNQETQYF.